The 7 T cell receptor beta chains presented below share a single source sample, sequenced in a study of blood T cell repertoires in COVID-19. Assay used: immunoSEQ multiplex PCR; TCRdb lists only in-frame clones, some missing. The repertoire holds more than 250,000 clones, 70% to 90% seen once, with around 1.6% in the top ten. The specimen sequenced was peripheral blood. These receptors were taken from a woman in her 30s with COVID-19, enrolled during active disease.

The chain employs TRBV28 and TRBJ1-4; D is ambiguous. The CDR3 runs to 15 residues. Trimming took off 4 bases at V and 0 bases at J, with 9 bases between the two ends. Looked up from germline, CDR1 is MDHEN and CDR2 is SYDVKM. CDR3 sequence reads: CASSYQVATNEKLFF. DNA of the CDR3: TGTGCCAGCAGTTACCAGGTTGCAACTAATGAAAAACTGTTTTTT.

The chain is built from TRBV5-4 and TRBJ1-2, with D possibly matching TRBD1 (6 bases). V lost 6 bases and J lost 2, with 14 bases in between. Germline CDR1 SGHNT, CDR2 YYREEE (reference sequence). The CDR3 loop spans 14 amino acids. The CDR3 DNA sequence: TGTGCCAGCACCACAGGGCAGAAAAACTATGGCTACACCTTC. Protein: CASTTGQKNYGYTF.

For this clone: The sample has other DNA sequences that encode this CDR3 too. The V call is TRBV12-3 or TRBV12-4, the J call TRBJ1-2; 9 bases align to TRBD1. After removal of 6 bases from V and 8 bases from J, the junction contained 7 bases not matched to a gene. The CDR3 has 13 amino acids. Here the CDR3 reads CASSLQGAYGYTF. CDR3 DNA: TGTGCCAGCAGCCTACAGGGGGCGTACGGCTACACCTTC.

The V call is TRBV3-1 (or the pseudogene TRBV3-2), the J call TRBJ2-1; the match to TRBD2 covers 10 bases. V was pared by 2 bases and J by 9 bases, with 7 bases of the junction left unmatched. CDR1 is LGHDT, CDR2 YNNKEL, per germline (reference sequence). The CDR3 sequence is 15 residues long. CDR3 sequence: CASSQTAGGLGEQFF. The CDR3 region has the DNA TGTGCCAGCAGCCAAACAGCGGGGGGGCTCGGTGAGCAGTTCTTC.

A word on this clone: Other DNA sequences in this specimen translate into the identical CDR3. The chain links TRBV9 to TRBJ2-2; 7 positions match TRBD2. Germline CDR1 reads SGDLS; CDR2 reads YYNGEE. Trimming cost V 3 bases and J 5 bases; bases outside gene matches: 4. This CDR3 has 14 residues. The CDR3 is CASSAGGSTGELFF. Written as DNA, the CDR3 is TGTGCCAGCAGCGCCGGGGGGAGTACCGGGGAGCTGTTTTTT.

This rearrangement joins TRBV3-1 (or the pseudogene TRBV3-2) to TRBJ2-1; 10 nucleotides agree with TRBD2. Germline CDR1 LGHDT, CDR2 YNNKEL (reference sequence). The CDR3 contains 18 residues. The ends lost 0 bases at V and 9 bases at J; junction bases unmatched: 14. CDR3 amino acids: CASSQDRLAGPRSSEQFF. The CDR3 region has the DNA TGTGCCAGCAGCCAAGACCGACTAGCGGGCCCCCGGTCGAGTGAGCAGTTCTTC.

Written as DNA, the CDR3 is TGTGCCAGCAGCCATCTCCGGGCGAACACCGGGGAGCTGTTTTTT. It translates to CASSHLRANTGELFF. The chain combines TRBV5-6 with TRBJ2-2; D is uncertain. The V gene's germline CDR1 is SGHDT and CDR2 YYEEEE. The CDR3 runs to 15 residues. V lost 4 bases to trimming and J lost 0 bases, with 10 bases between them.